Sequencing of this T cell receptor (beta chain) was carried out in a study of blood T cell repertoires in COVID-19. J gave up 2 bases and V 1 base, and 2 bases lay outside the gene matches. The CDR3 runs 15 residues. Germline V gives CDR1 MDHEN, CDR2 SYDVKM. Assay used: immunoSEQ multiplex PCR; TCRdb lists only in-frame clones, some missing. The profile shows under 200,000 clones, about four fifths of them singletons. Sample: peripheral blood. This rearrangement joins TRBV28 to TRBJ2-3; 8 bases fit TRBD1. The clonotype comes from a woman of 80 years or more with COVID-19, enrolled during active disease. DNA of the CDR3: TGTGCCAGCAGTTTATCGGACAGGGCCACAGATACGCAGTATTTT. Translating it yields CASSLSDRATDTQYF. The variable domain in full, with the rest retrieved from reference TRBV28 and TRBJ2-3, is DVKVTQSSRYLVKRTGEKVFLECVQDMDHENMFWYRQDPGLGLRLIYFSYDVKMKEKGDIPEGYSVSREKKERFSLILESASTNQTSMYLCASSLSDRATDTQYFGPGTRLTVL.